This entry concerns a single T cell receptor (beta chain). With V trimmed by 4 bases and J by 3 bases, 5 bases remained unmatched. The CDR3 sequence is 16 residues long. Germline CDR1 SGHTA, CDR2 FQGNSA. Original methodology: Amplified reference gene primers provided the basis for estimating nucleated cell counts. Assay: immunoSEQ multiplex PCR; the TCRdb copy retains only in-frame clones and omits some. Clone size and the V and J calls come from that table; the DNA yielded D and trimming. The sample yields around 100,000 clones, approximately 90% seen once. The data originate from a study of blood T cell repertoires in COVID-19. Study background: T cells, B-cell-depleted T cells, or PBMCs supplied cDNA or gDNA.

This sequence joins TRBV7-2 and TRBJ2-5; 13 bases align to TRBD2. Specimen: peripheral blood. The TCR comes from a man aged 55 to 70 with acute or convalescent COVID-19. CDR3 in DNA: TGTGCCAGCAGCTCCCAGACTAGCGGGAGGAAAGAGACCCAGTACTTC. Its protein product is CASSSQTSGRKETQYF.